This is a list of T cell receptor beta chains from one sample in a study of OX40 agonist ivuxolimab in advanced cancers. Some clones are missing from TCRdb's copy, which holds only in-frame ones; the method was immunoSEQ multiplex PCR. Here the sample spans 95,000 or so clones, 92% being singletons. Specimen: CD4+ or CD8+ T cells sorted from blood, collected in a trial of the OX40 agonist ivuxolimab. All receptors come from an adult with an advanced solid tumor such as melanoma, head and neck, liver or kidney cancer. The CDR3 runs from the conserved cysteine through the conserved F or W. The D gene is left open where the match is weak.

CDR3 DNA,CDR3 protein,D gene,V gene,J gene
TGTGCCAGCAGCGCCCGGACAGGGTTTTCTTCACCCCTCCACTTT,CASSARTGFSSPLHF,TRBD1,TRBV13,TRBJ1-6
TGTGCCAGCAACCAGGGGCACCAAGAGACCCAGTACTTC,CASNQGHQETQYF,NA,TRBV6-5,TRBJ2-5
TGTGCCTGGGCCGGACGGACAGGAGTCTCCTACGAGCAGTACTTC,CAWAGRTGVSYEQYF,TRBD1,TRBV30,TRBJ2-7
TGTGCCAGCAGCTTCGAAGGGACGGCCGGGGAGCTGTTTTTT,CASSFEGTAGELFF,NA,TRBV7-9,TRBJ2-2
TGTGCCTGGAGTGTCCAAGATACGCAGTATTTT,CAWSVQDTQYF,NA,TRBV30,TRBJ2-3
TGTGCCAGCAGTTCACAGGGGTGGGTAGCAGCTACGCAGTATTTT,CASSSQGWVAATQYF,TRBD1,TRBV6-6,TRBJ2-3
TGTGCCAGCAGCCTCCTGGGACAGCGAGATACGCAGTATTTT,CASSLLGQRDTQYF,TRBD1,TRBV6-5,TRBJ2-3
TGTGCCAGCAGTACCCGTTCCAGGGGGCTCTACGAGCAGTACTTC,CASSTRSRGLYEQYF,TRBD1,TRBV6-5,TRBJ2-7
TGTGCCAGCAGCTACAAACAGGCTAACTATGGCTACACCTTC,CASSYKQANYGYTF,NA,TRBV2,TRBJ1-2
TGTGCCAGCACAAGCGGGAGTATCAATGAGCAGTTCTTC,CASTSGSINEQFF,TRBD2,TRBV27,TRBJ2-1
TGTGCCAGCAGCCAATCAATCCAAGAGACCCAGTACTTC,CASSQSIQETQYF,NA,TRBV14,TRBJ2-5
TGTGCCAGCATCACTGGACAGGGGAACACTGAAGCTTTCTTT,CASITGQGNTEAFF,TRBD1,TRBV6-5,TRBJ1-1
TGCGCCAGCAGTAAGGGACAGGGGACAGATACGCAGTATTTT,CASSKGQGTDTQYF,TRBD1,TRBV10-1,TRBJ2-3
TGTGCCAGCTCACTGGACGGAAACTATGGCTACACCTTC,CASSLDGNYGYTF,NA,TRBV18,TRBJ1-2
TGCGCCAGCAGTGAGTCGGTGGGAGCAGATACGCAGTATTTT,CASSESVGADTQYF,NA,TRBV10-1,TRBJ2-3
TGTGCCAGTGCCGGGACCGACGTACAAGAGACCCAGTACTTC,CASAGTDVQETQYF,NA,TRBV19,TRBJ2-5
TGTGCCACCAGCCCGGGACAGACCACAGATACGCAGTATTTT,CATSPGQTTDTQYF,TRBD1,TRBV15,TRBJ2-3
TGTGCCAGCAGTGAAACACCGCAGGGCACTGAAGCTTTCTTT,CASSETPQGTEAFF,NA,TRBV6-1,TRBJ1-1
TGTGCCAGCTCACCGGACCCTGTTGGGCATTCACCCCTCCACTTT,CASSPDPVGHSPLHF,NA,TRBV18,TRBJ1-6
TGTGCCAGCAGTTCCCCGTCCTGGCCGAACACTGAAGCTTTCTTT,CASSSPSWPNTEAFF,NA,TRBV27,TRBJ1-1
TGTGCTAGTGGCCCCATGGGGAATGGAGCTTTCTTT,CASGPMGNGAFF,NA,TRBV12-5,TRBJ1-1
TGTGCCAGTAGTGAAGGTCAGTGGACTAATGAAAAACTGTTTTTT,CASSEGQWTNEKLFF,NA,TRBV19,TRBJ1-4
TGCGCCAGTACGACAGGGGAGGAGCAGTTCTTC,CASTTGEEQFF,TRBD1,TRBV5-1,TRBJ2-1
TGTGCCAGTAGTCCCCCGGGATCACTCACAGATACGCAGTATTTT,CASSPPGSLTDTQYF,NA,TRBV19,TRBJ2-3
TGTGCCAGCACTCACCCCCCACGGGCGGTTAATGAGCAGTTCTTC,CASTHPPRAVNEQFF,NA,TRBV14,TRBJ2-1
TGTGCCAGCAGCTTAGGGTTAATAGCGGGGGGAGTAGAGACCCAGTACTTC,CASSLGLIAGGVETQYF,TRBD2,TRBV11-2,TRBJ2-5
TGTGCCTGGAGTGTAGGGTCGGCAGATACCTACGAGCAGTACTTC,CAWSVGSADTYEQYF,NA,TRBV30,TRBJ2-7
TGTGCCAGCAGCATACCGGGACAGGGGGAAGAGACCCAGTACTTC,CASSIPGQGEETQYF,TRBD1,TRBV5-6,TRBJ2-5